These T cell receptor beta chains were read from a single sample in a study of regulatory dendritic cells for organ transplantation. Clones were sequenced by immunoSEQ multiplex PCR, and TCRdb holds only the in-frame ones, with some missing. Among 26,000 or so clones listed, 80% to 85% were seen once. Sequencing used naive CD4+ T cells from blood. The receptors stem from a human donor in good health. The CDR3 runs from the conserved cysteine through the conserved F or W. The order of the fields is D gene, clone size, J gene, V gene, CDR3 DNA, CDR3 protein. A D gene is named only where the DNA matches it firmly. Clone size is shown for a subset of rows, as once, few, many or a class of expanded clone.

>NA|once|TRBJ1-1|TRBV6-5
TGTGCCAGCAGCCTTACATCGAACACTGAAGCTTTCTTT
CASSLTSNTEAFF
>NA|NA|TRBJ2-3|TRBV9
TGTGCCAGCAGTGAAAAAAGGGGGGATACGCAGTATTTT
CASSEKRGDTQYF
>TRBD1|NA|TRBJ1-2|TRBV10-2
TGCGCCAGCAGTAGGGACAGCAACTATGGCTACACCTTC
CASSRDSNYGYTF
>TRBD1|NA|TRBJ1-1|TRBV11-2
TGTGCCAGCACAAGGACAGGGAAGGCTGAAGCTTTCTTT
CASTRTGKAEAFF
>NA|NA|TRBJ1-6|TRBV18
TGTGCCAGCTCACCACCGGCGGGGGAGAATTCACCCCTCCACTTT
CASSPPAGENSPLHF
>TRBD2|NA|TRBJ2-3|TRBV19
TGTGCCAGCCGAGTTAGCGGGGGGGCCGCAGATACGCAGTATTTT
CASRVSGGAADTQYF
>TRBD2|NA|TRBJ2-1|TRBV7-9
TGTGCCAGCAGCTCGGGACTAGCGGGCTTTCTGGAGCAGTTCTTC
CASSSGLAGFLEQFF
>NA|NA|TRBJ2-7|TRBV28
TGTGCCAGCAGTTTAGTGATCGCAGGGGCCAGCGAGCAGTACTTC
CASSLVIAGASEQYF
>TRBD2|NA|TRBJ2-5|TRBV11-3
TGTGCCAGCAGCCGCCGGGGGGGAGGAGAGACCCAGTACTTC
CASSRRGGGETQYF
>NA|NA|TRBJ2-7|TRBV18
TGTGCCAGCTCACCTCGGCAGGGTGGGGCTAACTACGAGCAGTACTTC
CASSPRQGGANYEQYF
>TRBD1|NA|TRBJ2-3|TRBV6-6
TGTGCCAGCAGAGGACAGGCCCCCAGCACAGATACGCAGTATTTT
CASRGQAPSTDTQYF
>TRBD2|NA|TRBJ2-1|TRBV6-5
TGTGCCAGCAGTTTCCTTAGCGGGGATTCTTACAATGAGCAGTTCTTC
CASSFLSGDSYNEQFF
>TRBD1|NA|TRBJ1-1|TRBV7-2
TGTGCCAGCAGCTTATTAGGCAGGGGGGACACTGAAGCTTTCTTT
CASSLLGRGDTEAFF
>NA|once|TRBJ2-2|TRBV25-1
TGTGCCAGCAGTGAGGCAGGAATCCTCACCGGGGAGCTGTTTTTT
CASSEAGILTGELFF
>NA|NA|TRBJ2-5|TRBV7-2
TGTGCCAGCAGCGTTAGCGTCGGGGAGACCCAGTACTTC
CASSVSVGETQYF
>TRBD1|few|TRBJ1-2|TRBV5-6
TGTGCCAGCAGCTGGGGCCTCTCCGGGACAGGGGTTGGCTACACCTTC
CASSWGLSGTGVGYTF
>NA|NA|TRBJ1-2|TRBV4-3
TGCGCCAGCAGCCAAGATCACCAGCGAGCTAACTATGGCTACACCTTC
CASSQDHQRANYGYTF
>NA|NA|TRBJ1-5|TRBV6-1
TGTGCCAGCAGTGAAGTCAGTGGGGCGTCCCAGCATTTT
CASSEVSGASQHF
>TRBD1|NA|TRBJ2-2|TRBV15
TGTGCCACCAAGACACAGGGGTCCAACACCGGGGAGCTGTTTTTT
CATKTQGSNTGELFF
>NA|NA|TRBJ1-3|TRBV5-4
TGTGCCAGCAGCACAAACAGGGTGCTAGGTGGAAACACCATATATTTT
CASSTNRVLGGNTIYF
>NA|few|TRBJ2-1|TRBV18
TGTGCCAGCTCACCAGGGAATCGGGGTGAGCAGTTCTTC
CASSPGNRGEQFF
>TRBD1|NA|TRBJ1-6|TRBV10-1
TGCGCCAGCAGTGTGTGGACAGGGGACGCCGGAGGTAATTCACCCCTCCACTTT
CASSVWTGDAGGNSPLHF
>TRBD1|NA|TRBJ2-6|TRBV7-2
TGTGCCAGCAGCACTCCTCGGGGACAGGGACCCGGGGCCAACGTCCTGACTTTC
CASSTPRGQGPGANVLTF
>NA|NA|TRBJ1-5|TRBV4-2
TGTGCCAGCAGCCAAGATTGGAGCGCCGGTCAGCCCCAGCATTTT
CASSQDWSAGQPQHF
>NA|NA|TRBJ1-1|TRBV7-8
TGTGCCAGCAGCCCCGGGGGGGTGGCTGAAGCTTTCTTT
CASSPGGVAEAFF
>TRBD1|few|TRBJ1-1|TRBV2
TGTGCCAGCAGTGTACAGGGGCAGAACACTGAAGCTTTCTTT
CASSVQGQNTEAFF
>NA|once|TRBJ2-1|TRBV10-3
TGTGCCATCAGGGCCCCGGAGGGGGGGTCGGTTATAAACGAGCAGTTCTTC
CAIRAPEGGSVINEQFF
>NA|few|TRBJ1-1|TRBV29-1
TGCAGCGTTGAAAGGGGGAACACTGAAGCTTTCTTT
CSVERGNTEAFF
>TRBD2|NA|TRBJ2-7|TRBV6-1
TGTGCCAGCAGTGGGGGGACTAGCGGGGGCTTCGTGGGAGAGCAGTACTTC
CASSGGTSGGFVGEQYF
>TRBD1|few|TRBJ2-7|TRBV18
TGTGCCAGCTCACAGGGACAGGAGTCCTACGAGCAGTACTTC
CASSQGQESYEQYF
>NA|NA|TRBJ1-6|TRBV7-3
TGTGCCAGCAGCCTGGTAACGGATTCACCCCTCCACTTT
CASSLVTDSPLHF
>TRBD1|NA|TRBJ1-1|TRBV5-4
TGTGCCAGCAGCGACGCCACGAGGGGGCTCAACACTGAAGCTTTCTTT
CASSDATRGLNTEAFF
>TRBD2|NA|TRBJ2-7|TRBV5-1
TGCGCCAGCAGCTTGGCGGTAGCGGGGGGCGGGAGCTCCTACGAGCAGTACTTC
CASSLAVAGGGSSYEQYF
>NA|NA|TRBJ2-2|TRBV10-3
TGTGCCATCTCCCAGGGAGGATCCCTGAACACCGGGGAGCTGTTTTTT
CAISQGGSLNTGELFF
>TRBD1|NA|TRBJ2-5|TRBV5-6
TGTGCCAGCAGCTTGCCGGGACAGGGTTCCGAGACCCAGTACTTC
CASSLPGQGSETQYF
>NA|once|TRBJ1-4|TRBV18
TGTGCCAGCTCACCACTCGATTTAGTCCCAGGGGACAATGAAAAACTGTTTTTT
CASSPLDLVPGDNEKLFF
>NA|once|TRBJ1-1|TRBV11-1
TGTGCCAGCAGCCCTAACCCCCGGGGAGTGAACACTGAAGCTTTCTTT
CASSPNPRGVNTEAFF
>TRBD2|NA|TRBJ2-3|TRBV10-1
TGCGCCAGCAGTGAGTTAACTAGCGGGGGGGCTGCCGCCGGCACAGATACGCAGTATTTT
CASSELTSGGAAAGTDTQYF
>NA|once|TRBJ2-1|TRBV4-1
TGCGCCAGCACTCCCAACCGGGGGAATGAGCAGTTCTTC
CASTPNRGNEQFF
>NA|NA|TRBJ2-1|TRBV5-6
TGTGCCAGCAGCTCACCTCCGGGACTCCACAATGAGCAGTTCTTC
CASSSPPGLHNEQFF
>NA|NA|TRBJ2-7|TRBV18
TGTGCCAGCTCACCACCCGTTTCCTACGAGCAGTACTTC
CASSPPVSYEQYF
>NA|few|TRBJ1-3|TRBV18
TGTGCCAGCTCACCACTCGATCAAGTTCTGAGGGGAAACACCATATATTTT
CASSPLDQVLRGNTIYF
>NA|NA|TRBJ1-5|TRBV10-3
TGTGCCATCAGCTCCCTGGCTCAGGGTAGCAATCAGCCCCAGCATTTT
CAISSLAQGSNQPQHF
>NA|NA|TRBJ2-2|TRBV18
TGTGCCAGCTCACCCGCTACGACCGGGGAGCTGTTTTTT
CASSPATTGELFF
>NA|NA|TRBJ2-3|TRBV9
TGTGCCAGCAGCGGTCAGGGGACAAGCACAGATACGCAGTATTTT
CASSGQGTSTDTQYF
>TRBD1|NA|TRBJ1-1|TRBV4-1
TGCGCCAGCAGCCAAGGGGGGACAGGGTCAACCCAACTGGGAGCTTTCTTT
CASSQGGTGSTQLGAFF
>NA|NA|TRBJ1-1|TRBV10-3
TGTGCCGCCGGAAGGTCAGGTACGATGAACACTGAAGCTTTCTTT
CAAGRSGTMNTEAFF
>TRBD2|NA|TRBJ2-7|TRBV5-1
TGCGCCAGCAGCCCCAGCGGGGGATCCTACGAGCAGTACTTC
CASSPSGGSYEQYF
>TRBD1|once|TRBJ2-3|TRBV19
TGTGCCAGTAGTGAGGGACAGGGAAATGCGGATACGCAGTATTTT
CASSEGQGNADTQYF
>NA|NA|TRBJ1-6|TRBV6-5
TGTGCCAGCAGGGTGGGCGGAGGGGATAATTCACCCCTCCACTTT
CASRVGGGDNSPLHF
>TRBD1|once|TRBJ2-5|TRBV7-2
TGTGCCAGCAGCCGAGCGGCGGGACAGGGGATCGAGGCCCAGTACTTC
CASSRAAGQGIEAQYF
>TRBD1|once|TRBJ1-5|TRBV6-5
TGTGCCAGCAGCACAGGGGTGGCCAATCAGCCCCAGCATTTT
CASSTGVANQPQHF
>TRBD2|NA|TRBJ2-1|TRBV5-1
TGCGCCAGCGGGGGCGGGGGGGCTACCAATGAGCAGTTCTTC
CASGGGGATNEQFF
>TRBD1|NA|TRBJ1-1|TRBV19
TGTGCCAGTAGTAACAGGGGGCTATCCCAGCCAGCTTTCTTT
CASSNRGLSQPAFF
>NA|once|TRBJ2-7|TRBV7-7
TGTGCCAGCAGCTTAAGGGCGGGGTCTCAGTACGAGCAGTACTTC
CASSLRAGSQYEQYF